The clone carrying this T cell receptor beta chain occurred a few times. The data were obtained in a study of low-dose radiotherapy and immunotherapy resistance in tumors. This CDR3 region has 14 residues. V was pared by 3 bases and J by 5 bases, with 3 bases of the junction left unmatched. Looked up from germline, CDR1 is SGHRS and CDR2 is YFSETQ. As for time point: after trial treatment. Treatment of the sample: LDRT plus nivolumab, ipilimumab, low-dose cyclophosphamide and aspirin (RACIN trial). Alpha- and beta-chain coverage of first-strand cDNA came from TRAV- and TRBV-specific primers. With a constant-region primer and a V-primer adapter, TCRs were subjected to roughly 18 PCR cycles of amplification. TCRdb itself ran the reads through MiXCR, one entry per CDR3 protein. The profile shows tens of thousands of distinct CDR3 sequences, 25% of them singletons.

This chain joins TRBV5-1 and TRBJ2-7; 12 nucleotides agree with TRBD2. The input for sequencing was PBMCs, taken after low-dose radiotherapy plus immunotherapy. This clonotype originated in a male donor with prostate cancer. CDR3 DNA sequence: TGCGCCAGCAGCTGGGGACTAGCGGGCGACGAGCAGTACTTC. As protein: CASSWGLAGDEQYF.